A selection of T cell receptor beta chains follows, all from one sample in a study of T cells in Graves' hyperthyroidism and ophthalmopathy. TCRdb re-derived calls from the multiplex PCR reads in MiXCR, one entry per CDR3 protein. Counted here are around 600,000 distinct CDR3 sequences, 11% to 15% occurring once; the ten biggest clones make up approximately 6.4%. Material: blood. The receptors come from a woman under 30 with Graves' ophthalmopathy. Each CDR3 is given with its conserved first and last residue. D genes are given only for firm matches. Clone size is given for some rows only: seen once, a few or many times, or a class if the clone is expanded.

>TRBV6-1|TRBJ2-1|many|TRBD2
CASSRPDGLAVSYNEQFF
TGTGCCAGCAGCCGCCCTGACGGACTAGCGGTCTCCTACAATGAGCAGTTCTTC
>TRBV28|TRBJ2-7|many|-
CASSSSGSYEQYF
TGTGCCAGCAGCTCGAGCGGTTCCTACGAGCAGTACTTC
>TRBV2|TRBJ1-2|many|-
CASRTEHYGYTF
TGTGCCAGCAGGACAGAGCACTATGGCTACACCTTC
>TRBV18|TRBJ2-5|many|-
CASSIGQKETQYF
TGTGCCAGCTCAATAGGGCAGAAAGAGACCCAGTACTTC
>TRBV5-1|TRBJ1-1|many|-
CASSLDSGGTEAFF
TGCGCCAGCAGCTTGGACTCGGGGGGCACTGAAGCTTTCTTT
>TRBV9|TRBJ2-3|few|TRBD1
CASSVRGTGGWTDTQYF
TGTGCCAGCAGCGTACGGGGGACAGGGGGCTGGACAGATACGCAGTATTTT
>TRBV20-1|TRBJ2-1|-|TRBD2
CSAPGTSGGDEQFF
TGCAGTGCTCCAGGGACTAGCGGAGGGGATGAGCAGTTCTTC
>TRBV9|TRBJ1-2|-|-
CASSPDPEAYGYTF
TGTGCCAGCAGCCCCGACCCCGAGGCGTATGGCTACACCTTC
>TRBV5-1|TRBJ2-1|many|TRBD2
CASSETSGTYNEQFF
TGCGCCAGCAGCGAGACTAGCGGAACCTACAATGAGCAGTTCTTC
>TRBV9|TRBJ2-2|-|TRBD2
CASSVEAGGDTGELFF
TGTGCCAGCAGCGTAGAGGCGGGAGGGGACACCGGGGAGCTGTTTTTT
>TRBV7-2|TRBJ1-5|-|-
CTSSLVADARNQPQHF
TGTACCAGCAGCTTAGTTGCGGACGCCCGGAATCAGCCCCAGCATTTT
>TRBV6-1|TRBJ2-1|few|TRBD2
CASSPGAGLSSYNEQFF
TGTGCCAGCAGTCCCGGAGCGGGGCTGAGCTCCTACAATGAGCAGTTCTTC
>TRBV6-1|TRBJ2-2|many|TRBD1
CASRNRGTKGELFF
TGTGCCAGCAGGAACAGGGGAACCAAGGGGGAGCTGTTTTTT
>TRBV20-1|TRBJ2-3|many|-
CSAKRGGGGLNTQYF
TGCAGTGCCAAGAGAGGGGGTGGGGGGCTGAATACGCAGTATTTT
>TRBV5-4|TRBJ2-7|-|-
CASSFWRASSYEQYF
TGTGCCAGCAGCTTCTGGCGGGCTAGCTCCTACGAGCAGTACTTC
>TRBV5-1|TRBJ2-1|many|-
CASSLELNEQFF
TGCGCCAGCAGCTTGGAATTGAATGAGCAGTTCTTC
>TRBV28|TRBJ2-7|many|TRBD2
CASSRLAGGPGEQYF
TGTGCCAGCAGTCGACTAGCGGGAGGGCCGGGGGAGCAGTACTTC
>TRBV11-2|TRBJ2-3|many|-
CASSSVGGGRTDTQYF
TGTGCCAGCAGCTCGGTGGGTGGGGGGCGCACAGATACGCAGTATTTT
>TRBV29-1|TRBJ2-1|many|-
CSVDKSYNEQFF
TGCAGCGTTGACAAGTCCTACAATGAGCAGTTCTTC
>TRBV7-2|TRBJ2-1|-|-
CASSQDPARYNEQFF
TGTGCCAGCAGCCAAGACCCCGCGCGGTACAATGAGCAGTTCTTC
>TRBV24-1|TRBJ2-2|many|TRBD1
CATSDGTGDIGELFF
TGTGCCACCAGTGATGGCACAGGGGATATCGGGGAGCTGTTTTTT
>TRBV5-6|TRBJ1-6|-|-
CASSFGRVSPNSPLHF
TGTGCCAGCAGCTTTGGGCGAGTCAGCCCGAATTCACCCCTCCACTTT
>TRBV19|TRBJ2-2|-|-
CASSMWAQGNTGELFF
TGTGCCAGTAGTATGTGGGCGCAAGGAAACACCGGGGAGCTGTTTTTT
>TRBV24-1|TRBJ2-1|many|-
CATSSGRYNEQFF
TGTGCCACCTCAAGTGGACGGTACAATGAGCAGTTCTTC
>TRBV7-9|TRBJ2-7|many|TRBD1
CASSFGQGTGEQYF
TGTGCCAGCAGCTTCGGACAGGGGACGGGGGAGCAGTACTTC
>TRBV28|TRBJ1-6|many|TRBD1
CASSCLGQTITIYNSPLHF
TGTGCCAGCAGTTGTCTGGGACAGACCATAACGATCTATAATTCACCCCTCCACTTT
>TRBV2|TRBJ1-3|many|TRBD1
CASYRGSLSGNTIYF
TGTGCCAGTTACAGGGGCTCCCTCTCTGGAAACACCATATATTTT
>TRBV19|TRBJ1-4|few|-
CASSISRTTNEKLFF
TGTGCCAGTAGTATCTCCAGAACAACTAATGAAAAACTGTTTTTT
>TRBV28|TRBJ1-1|many|-
CASSLGAAEAFF
TGTGCCAGCAGCCTAGGGGCAGCTGAAGCTTTCTTT
>TRBV5-1|TRBJ1-1|many|-
CASSPRHTTNTEAFF
TGCGCCAGCAGCCCCCGACACACCACTAACACTGAAGCTTTCTTT
>TRBV6-1|TRBJ1-4|many|TRBD1
CASSQVGGGGNEKLFF
TGTGCCAGCAGCCAAGTAGGAGGGGGCGGGAATGAAAAACTGTTTTTT